These 7 T cell receptor beta chains came from one sample sequenced in a study of PD-1 blockade in classical Hodgkin lymphoma. This table comes from immunoSEQ multiplex PCR, and its TCRdb copy is limited to in-frame clones, with some not included. In the table there are about 31,000 clones, around 80% of which are singletons. Noted time point: cycle 4 day 1 (C4D1), after more than five weeks of nivolumab. Each and every patient relapsed after autologous stem cell transplantation, and patients got differing brentuximab vedotin exposure. The source material was peripheral blood mononuclear cells (PBMCs), sampled before the fourth cycle of nivolumab. These receptors were obtained from a human donor with classical Hodgkin lymphoma.

The chain couples TRBV9 to TRBJ2-7; D might be TRBD2 (5 bases). Trimming removed 0 bases from V and 3 bases from J, with 7 bases in between. The germline V gene has CDR1 SGDLS and CDR2 YYNGEE. This CDR3 has 13 amino acids. The CDR3 loop is CASSVAAGYEQYF. CDR3 nucleotides: TGTGCCAGCAGCGTAGCTGCGGGCTACGAGCAGTACTTC.

The J gene is TRBJ1-2, the V gene TRBV28; D uncertain. V was cut by 2 bases and J by 0 bases, with 4 bases left in between. The V gene's germline CDR1 is MDHEN and CDR2 SYDVKM. The CDR3 length is 13 residues. The CDR3 spells CASSLGANYGYTF. Here the CDR3 DNA reads TGTGCCAGCAGTTTAGGCGCTAACTATGGCTACACCTTC.

The V and J genes are TRBV7-2 and TRBJ2-2; D not resolved. The V end was cut by 2 bases, the J end by 4 bases, with 8 bases between. From germline, CDR1 is SGHTA and CDR2 FQGNSA. The CDR3 sequence is 14 residues long. In DNA, the CDR3 is TGTGCCAGCAGCTTAAATAGGATCACCGGGGAGCTGTTTTTT. Translating gives CASSLNRITGELFF.

The sample holds a few counts of this clone. V is TRBV28 and J is TRBJ2-1, with no clear D. This CDR3 comprises 15 residues. Looked up from germline, CDR1 is MDHEN and CDR2 is SYDVKM. With 1 base removed from V and 0 bases from J, the gap between germline ends came to 7 bases. CDR3 coding DNA: TGTGCCAGCAGTTTATTGTCTAGCTCCTACAATGAGCAGTTCTTC. Translated: CASSLLSSSYNEQFF.

V gene TRBV7-9 combines with J gene TRBJ1-5; D possibly corresponds to TRBD1 (5 bases). The V end lost 5 bases, the J end lost 1 base, and 12 bases lay between the germline ends. The CDR3 is 15 amino acids. Germline CDR1 and CDR2: SEHNR and FQNEAQ (reference sequence). CDR3 coding DNA: TGTGCCAGCAGCCCCTTCGGGGGGAGCAATCAGCCCCAGCATTTT. It is translated as CASSPFGGSNQPQHF.

This clone was counted only a few times. This chain joins TRBV7-9 and TRBJ1-1; 8 bases are a match to TRBD1. CDR3 length equals 15 residues. CDR1 SEHNR and CDR2 FQNEAQ come from the germline V gene (reference sequence). Unmatched junction bases numbered 13, after V lost 7 bases and J lost 6 bases. CDR3 in DNA: TGTGCCAGCAAGGGGGAGATCGGACAGGGCCCTGAAGCTTTCTTT. Residues: CASKGEIGQGPEAFF.

This clone came up once. The chain has TRBV28 and TRBJ2-7; a weak D match, TRBD1 (5 bases). This CDR3 is built from 14 residues. V lost 3 bases to trimming and J lost 0 bases, with 9 bases between them. Germline CDR1 and CDR2: MDHEN and SYDVKM. Written as DNA, the CDR3 is TGTGCCAGCAGTTTTTCAGGGTACTCCTACGAGCAGTACTTC. It translates to CASSFSGYSYEQYF.